The 5 T cell receptor beta chains below come from one sample, sequenced in a study of blood T cell repertoires in COVID-19. Here immunoSEQ multiplex PCR was the method, and the copy in TCRdb shows in-frame clones only, minus some. The sample lists about 430,000 clones; nearly 90% were seen once. The sample comprised PBMCs or T cells enriched from blood (not recorded which). The receptors shown here come from a woman younger than 35 who had been exposed to COVID-19.

This chain joins TRBV9 and TRBJ2-3, with TRBD2 matching 15 bases. Unmatched junction bases numbered 13, after V lost 3 bases and J lost 2 bases. CDR3 length equals 20 residues. Germline values: CDR1 SGDLS, CDR2 YYNGEE. The CDR3 protein is CASSARGLAGGPSNTDTQYF. As DNA, the CDR3 is TGTGCCAGCAGCGCCCGAGGACTAGCGGGGGGGCCCTCAAACACAGATACGCAGTATTTT.

This clone was seen a few times. The rearrangement links TRBV24-1 to TRBJ2-2; TRBD1 might be the D (6 bases). Trimming left V 5 bases short and J 4 bases short, with 13 bases between. Germline CDR1 reads KGHDR; CDR2 reads SFDVKD. The CDR3 is 15 amino acids. Written as DNA, the CDR3 is TGTGCCACCAGTGCCGAGGTGGGGGCCACCGGGGAGCTGTTTTTT. It codes for CATSAEVGATGELFF.

The chain employs TRBV28 and TRBJ1-5; 7 bases are shared with TRBD1. CDR3 size: 17 residues. The germline V gene has CDR1 MDHEN and CDR2 SYDVKM. The junction had 14 bases not matched to a gene; V was cut back by 7 bases and J by 2 bases. CDR3 nucleotides: TGTGCCAGCAATCTCCTAAGAGGGGGCGAGGGCAATCAGCCCCAGCATTTT. Translating it yields CASNLLRGGEGNQPQHF.

V usage is TRBV5-4 and J usage is TRBJ1-2, with 7 bases lining up with TRBD1. J lost 4 bases, V lost 0 bases, and 6 bases had no gene match. Germline-derived CDR1 and CDR2 are SGHNT and YYREEE (reference sequence). This CDR3 comprises 15 residues. The CDR3 reads CASSLGYSGGYGYTF. The DNA for the CDR3 is TGTGCCAGCAGCTTGGGGTATTCAGGGGGCTATGGCTACACCTTC.

The chain employs TRBV24-1 and TRBJ2-5; D is ambiguous. This CDR3 is 13 amino acids long. Germline CDR1 reads KGHDR; CDR2 reads SFDVKD. The ends were cut back, 6 bases at V and 0 bases at J, with 7 bases in the middle. CDR3 residues: CATSSSYQETQYF. In DNA, the CDR3 is TGTGCCACCAGTTCCAGTTACCAAGAGACCCAGTACTTC.